This T cell receptor (beta chain) originates from a study of cytomegalovirus exposure and HLA in healthy donors. This clone was seen a few times. Germline CDR1 and CDR2: SGHDT and YYEEEE. Trimming stripped 6 bases from V and 1 base from J, with 16 bases between. There are 15 residues in the CDR3. The PCR used 60 Vbeta and 13 Jbeta primers. Original handling: An analysis performed later counted 72 million or so unique TCR beta chains (around 11 million of them shared). Here immunoSEQ multiplex PCR was the method, and the copy in TCRdb shows in-frame clones only, minus some. The D gene and trimming were derived from the DNA, and the V and J assignments and clone size from that table. Here the sample spans about 140,000 clones, about four fifths being singletons.

This rearrangement joins TRBV5-6 to TRBJ1-1; no firm D call. The material sequenced was PBMCs. This receptor was identified in a man younger than 30 in good health and CMV-seropositive. CDR3: CASTSVRAANTEAFF. For the CDR3, the DNA is TGTGCCAGCACCTCGGTGAGGGCAGCGAACACTGAAGCTTTCTTT. Variable domain in full (rest from reference TRBV5-6 and TRBJ1-1): DAGVTQSPTHLIKTRGQQVTLRCSPKSGHDTVSWYQQALGQGPQFIFQYYEEEERQRGNFPDRFSGHQFPNYSSELNVNALLLGDSALYLCASTSVRAANTEAFFGQGTRLTVV.